Sequencing of this T cell receptor (beta chain) was carried out in a study of T cells in Graves' hyperthyroidism and ophthalmopathy. From germline, CDR1 is MNHNS and CDR2 SASEGT. The CDR3 consists of 12 residues. V was pared by 0 bases and J by 11 bases, with 9 bases between. Study findings and constraints: Most clonotypes expanded in thyroid above 0.001 were likewise present in blood.

RNA transcripts served as the template for amplifying TCR beta CDR3 regions. The HTBI set primed first-round TCR CDR3 RT-PCR. MiXCR, run by TCRdb on the multiplex PCR reads, gives a single entry per CDR3 protein. The sample carries 450,000 to 600,000 distinct CDR3 sequences, approximately 14% recorded once. Concerning this clonotype itself: Its antigen is still unknown.

Exclusion of patients followed from uncontrolled infection, other autoimmune disease, pregnancy or lactation. PBMCs were collected from an approximately 9.3 ml volume of fresh peripheral blood. The sequence was collected from a woman aged 40 to 55 with Graves' hyperthyroidism. Sequenced material: blood. The rearrangement links TRBV6-1 to TRBJ2-3, with D perhaps matching TRBD1 (5 bases). CDR3 in DNA: TGTGCCAGCAGTGAAGCGGGGCATCGGCAGTATTTT. Translation: CASSEAGHRQYF.